Listed below are T cell receptor beta chains from one sample, sequenced in a study of technical replicates of blood from a handful of donors. This table comes from immunoSEQ multiplex PCR, and its TCRdb copy is limited to in-frame clones, with some not included. The sample holds about 49,000 clones, 90% to 95% seen once. The specimen sequenced was PBMCs. All receptors derive from a human donor in good health. Some clones in this sample may be carry-over from other donors' samples. Each CDR3 is given with its conserved first and last residue. D genes are given only for firm matches. Clone size is given for some rows only: seen once, a few or many times, or a class if the clone is expanded.

J gene	V gene	D gene	clone size	CDR3 length	CDR3 protein	CDR3 DNA
TRBJ2-2	TRBV6-1	TRBD1	NA	18	CASSEALLAGGFAGELFF	TGTGCCAGCAGTGAAGCGCTTCTGGCAGGGGGCTTTGCCGGGGAGCTGTTTTTT
TRBJ2-7	TRBV11-2	NA	few	12	CASSLVTGEQYF	TGTGCCAGCAGCTTAGTCACGGGGGAGCAGTACTTC
TRBJ1-4	TRBV19	NA	once	14	CASSISDITEKLFF	TGTGCCAGTAGTATAAGTGACATTACTGAAAAACTGTTTTTT
TRBJ2-6	TRBV9	NA	NA	17	CASSARQETSGANVLTF	TGTGCCAGCAGCGCTCGACAGGAAACCTCTGGGGCCAACGTCCTGACTTTC
TRBJ1-2	TRBV5-4	NA	NA	16	CASSPRFGLGNYGYTF	TGTGCCAGCAGCCCGCGGTTTGGTCTGGGTAACTATGGCTACACCTTC
TRBJ1-2	TRBV5-1	TRBD1	NA	15	CASSYGQGSRDGYTF	TGCGCCAGCAGCTACGGACAGGGTAGTAGAGATGGCTACACCTTC
TRBJ2-4	TRBV5-1	TRBD1	once	16	CASTHTGGAAKNIQYF	TGCGCCAGCACCCATACAGGGGGCGCAGCCAAAAACATTCAGTACTTC
TRBJ2-3	TRBV6-1	TRBD2	NA	14	CASSGGGLGDTQYF	TGTGCCAGCAGTGGGGGGGGATTAGGGGATACGCAGTATTTT
TRBJ2-3	TRBV29-1	TRBD1	NA	15	CSVEGPTGGKDTQYF	TGCAGCGTTGAGGGACCGACAGGGGGCAAAGATACGCAGTATTTT
TRBJ1-1	TRBV4-3	NA	NA	15	CASSQGPRGNTEAFF	TGCGCCAGCAGCCAAGGCCCCAGGGGGAACACTGAAGCTTTCTTT
TRBJ1-1	TRBV7-8	NA	once	15	CASSSRRDSGTEAFF	TGTGCCAGCAGCTCCCGCCGGGACTCGGGCACTGAAGCTTTCTTT
TRBJ1-1	TRBV4-3	TRBD1	few	15	CASSQGFTGDTEAFF	TGCGCCAGCAGCCAAGGATTTACAGGGGATACTGAAGCTTTCTTT
TRBJ2-5	TRBV2	NA	NA	12	CASSELTRTQYF	TGTGCCAGCAGTGAACTTACGAGGACCCAGTACTTC
TRBJ2-3	TRBV2	NA	NA	15	CASSFEESSTDTQYF	TGTGCCAGCAGTTTCGAGGAATCTAGCACAGATACGCAGTATTTT
TRBJ2-1	TRBV11-3	NA	NA	15	CASSLASGTYNEQFF	TGTGCCAGCAGCTTAGCCAGCGGAACCTACAATGAGCAGTTCTTC
TRBJ1-2	TRBV6-6	TRBD1	few	12	CASSTGNYGYTF	TGTGCCAGCTCGACAGGGAACTATGGCTACACCTTC
TRBJ2-3	TRBV5-1	NA	NA	14	CASRERGTTDTQYF	TGCGCCAGCAGAGAACGGGGGACCACAGATACGCAGTATTTT
TRBJ1-1	TRBV25-1	TRBD1	NA	18	CASSEFKGARYVNTEAFF	TGTGCCAGCAGTGAATTCAAGGGGGCGCGTTACGTGAACACTGAAGCTTTCTTT
TRBJ2-5	TRBV7-6	NA	NA	15	CASSLPLGPLEPQYF	TGTGCCAGCAGCTTACCCCTGGGCCCACTCGAACCCCAGTACTTC
TRBJ1-4	TRBV5-1	NA	once	15	CASSFLAGENEKLFF	TGCGCCAGCAGCTTCTTGGCAGGGGAAAATGAAAAACTGTTTTTT
TRBJ2-1	TRBV19	NA	NA	15	CASSLIGSSYNEQFF	TGTGCCAGTAGTTTGATAGGGAGCTCCTACAATGAGCAGTTCTTC
TRBJ2-4	TRBV7-4	TRBD1	NA	18	CASSFWDRSKLAKNIQYF	TGTGCCAGCAGCTTTTGGGACAGATCTAAATTAGCCAAAAACATTCAGTACTTC
TRBJ2-4	TRBV7-9	NA	NA	16	CASSLPTPRGKNIQYF	TGTGCCAGCAGCTTGCCGACCCCTCGGGGCAAAAACATTCAGTACTTC
TRBJ2-3	TRBV7-9	NA	NA	12	CASGWGEDTQYF	TGTGCCAGCGGGTGGGGGGAGGATACGCAGTATTTT
TRBJ2-5	TRBV11-2	TRBD1	NA	14	CASSSTGGGETQYF	TGTGCCAGCAGCTCGACAGGGGGGGGAGAGACCCAGTACTTC
TRBJ1-5	TRBV19	NA	once	15	CASSLDTYSNQPQHF	TGTGCCAGTAGTCTAGACACCTATAGCAATCAGCCCCAGCATTTT
TRBJ1-6	TRBV18	TRBD1	NA	15	CASTGQGTSNSPLHF	TGTGCCAGCACGGGACAGGGTACAAGTAATTCACCCCTCCACTTT
TRBJ2-3	TRBV19	TRBD1	NA	14	CASSPTGSTDTQYF	TGTGCCAGTAGTCCGACAGGGAGCACAGATACGCAGTATTTT